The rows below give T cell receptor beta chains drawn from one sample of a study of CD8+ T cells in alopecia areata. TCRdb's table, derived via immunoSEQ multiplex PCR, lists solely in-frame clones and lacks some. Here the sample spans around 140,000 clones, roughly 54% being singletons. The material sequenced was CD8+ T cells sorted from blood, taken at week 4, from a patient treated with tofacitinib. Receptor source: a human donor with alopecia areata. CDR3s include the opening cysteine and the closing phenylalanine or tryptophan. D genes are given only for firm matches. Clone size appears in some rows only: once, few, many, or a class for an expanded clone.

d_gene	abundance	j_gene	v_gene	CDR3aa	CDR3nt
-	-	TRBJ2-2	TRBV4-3	CASSQVGNTGELFF	TGCGCCAGCAGCCAAGTGGGGAACACCGGGGAGCTGTTTTTT
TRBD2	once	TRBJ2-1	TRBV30	CAWSVLAGEIFNEQFF	TGTGCCTGGAGTGTGTTGGCGGGGGAGATCTTCAATGAGCAGTTCTTC
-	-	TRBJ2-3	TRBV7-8	CASSLAVPGQYF	TGTGCCAGCAGCTTAGCTGTTCCCGGGCAGTATTTT
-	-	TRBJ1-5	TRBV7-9	CASSLEEGIWQPQHF	TGTGCCAGCAGCTTAGAGGAGGGGATCTGGCAGCCCCAGCATTTT
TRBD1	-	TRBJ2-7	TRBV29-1	CSVRQGASYEQYF	TGCAGCGTCCGACAGGGGGCCTCCTACGAGCAGTACTTC
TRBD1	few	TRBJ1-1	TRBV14	CASSPYAGGNTEAFF	TGTGCCAGCAGCCCTTACGCAGGGGGGAACACTGAAGCTTTCTTT
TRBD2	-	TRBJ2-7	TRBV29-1	CSVEVASGYEQYF	TGCAGCGTTGAAGTTGCTAGCGGCTACGAGCAGTACTTC
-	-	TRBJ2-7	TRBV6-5	CASSYSTGLLGGEQYF	TGTGCCAGCAGTTACTCTACAGGGCTGCTGGGCGGCGAGCAGTACTTC
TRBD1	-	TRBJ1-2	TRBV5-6	CASSWGQGTDGYTF	TGTGCCAGCAGCTGGGGACAGGGAACTGATGGCTACACCTTC
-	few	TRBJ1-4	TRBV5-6	CASSSGPREKLFF	TGTGCCAGCAGCTCGGGACCTAGAGAAAAACTGTTTTTT
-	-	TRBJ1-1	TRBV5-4	CASSLTGLSTEAFF	TGTGCCAGCAGCTTGACGGGATTGAGCACTGAAGCTTTCTTT
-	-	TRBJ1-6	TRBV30	CAWMLGVPPNSPLHF	TGTGCCTGGATGCTGGGGGTCCCGCCGAATTCACCCCTCCACTTT
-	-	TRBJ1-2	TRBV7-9	CASSLGGGDYGYTF	TGTGCCAGCAGCTTAGGTGGAGGGGACTATGGCTACACCTTC
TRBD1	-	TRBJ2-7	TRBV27	CASNPGGVDYEQYF	TGTGCCAGCAACCCAGGGGGCGTAGACTACGAGCAGTACTTC
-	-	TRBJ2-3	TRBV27	CASSLTGSSTDTQYF	TGTGCCAGCAGTTTAACGGGTTCTAGCACAGATACGCAGTATTTT
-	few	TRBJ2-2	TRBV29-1	CSFEGSGELFF	TGCAGCTTTGAGGGATCCGGGGAGCTGTTTTTT
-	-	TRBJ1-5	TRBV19	CASKGEGRQPQHF	TGTGCCAGTAAGGGGGAGGGGCGCCAGCCCCAGCATTTT
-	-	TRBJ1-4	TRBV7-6	CASSLSGAATNEKLFF	TGTGCCAGCAGCTTATCAGGGGCTGCAACTAATGAAAAACTGTTTTTT
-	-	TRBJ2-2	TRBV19	CASSLQETANTGELFF	TGTGCCAGTAGTCTTCAGGAGACAGCGAACACCGGGGAGCTGTTTTTT
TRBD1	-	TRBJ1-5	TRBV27	CASGDRAGNQPQHF	TGTGCCAGCGGGGACAGGGCAGGCAATCAGCCCCAGCATTTT
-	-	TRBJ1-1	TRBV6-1	CASSEVPGSATEAFF	TGTGCCAGCAGTGAAGTGCCAGGGTCAGCCACTGAAGCTTTCTTT
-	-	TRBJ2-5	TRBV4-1	CASSQETQYF	TGCGCCAGCAGCCAAGAGACCCAGTACTTC
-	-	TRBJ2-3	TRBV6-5	CASSPDSGGTDTQYF	TGTGCCAGCAGTCCGGACAGTGGCGGGACAGATACGCAGTATTTT
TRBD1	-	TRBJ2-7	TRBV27	CASYAGAGTGNYEQYF	TGTGCCAGTTATGCCGGGGCCGGGACAGGGAACTACGAGCAGTACTTC
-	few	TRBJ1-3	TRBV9	CASGGLTSGNTIYF	TGTGCCAGCGGAGGTCTCACCTCTGGAAACACCATATATTTT
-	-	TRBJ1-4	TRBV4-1	CASSQRLGTFKLFF	TGCGCCAGCAGCCAAAGATTGGGGACTTTCAAACTGTTTTTT
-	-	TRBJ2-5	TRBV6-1	CASSAGTPWETQYF	TGTGCCAGCAGTGCCGGGACGCCGTGGGAGACCCAGTACTTC
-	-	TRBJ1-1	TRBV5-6	CASSPGALNTEAFF	TGTGCCAGCAGCCCGGGCGCTCTGAACACTGAAGCTTTCTTT
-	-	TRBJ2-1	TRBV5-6	CASSLEVGLGEQFF	TGTGCCAGCAGCCTGGAGGTTGGGCTTGGCGAGCAGTTCTTC
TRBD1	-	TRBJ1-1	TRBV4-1	CASSQMGQGGTEAFF	TGCGCCAGCAGCCAGATGGGACAGGGAGGCACTGAAGCTTTCTTT
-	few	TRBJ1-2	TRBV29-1	CSVDSPDSYGYTF	TGCAGCGTTGATTCTCCGGACAGCTATGGCTACACCTTC
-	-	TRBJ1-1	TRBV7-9	CASRNKEGVNTEAFF	TGTGCCAGCAGAAACAAAGAAGGGGTGAACACTGAAGCTTTCTTT
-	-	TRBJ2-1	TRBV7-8	CASAEQSYNEQFF	TGTGCCAGCGCAGAACAATCCTACAATGAGCAGTTCTTC
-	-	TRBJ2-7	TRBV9	CASSVDDLPYEQYF	TGTGCCAGCAGCGTAGACGACCTCCCCTACGAGCAGTACTTC
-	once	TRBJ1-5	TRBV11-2	CASSLSNRGSNQPQHF	TGTGCCAGCAGCTTATCTAACAGAGGGAGCAATCAGCCCCAGCATTTT
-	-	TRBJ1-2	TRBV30	CAWSGFGGAWDYGYTF	TGTGCCTGGAGTGGCTTCGGCGGGGCCTGGGACTATGGCTACACCTTC
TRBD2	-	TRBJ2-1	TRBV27	CATRAGGSYNEQFF	TGTGCCACGAGAGCGGGGGGTTCCTACAATGAGCAGTTCTTC
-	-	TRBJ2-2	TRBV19	CASPRERIYTGELFF	TGTGCCAGTCCTCGGGAACGGATATACACCGGGGAGCTGTTTTTT
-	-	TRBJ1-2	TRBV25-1	CASTHQEAYGYTF	TGTGCCAGCACCCACCAGGAAGCCTATGGCTACACCTTC
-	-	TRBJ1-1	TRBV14	CASSQEASEAFF	TGTGCCAGCAGCCAAGAGGCAAGCGAAGCTTTCTTT
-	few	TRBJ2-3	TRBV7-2	CASSFGITTTDTQYF	TGTGCCAGCAGCTTCGGCATTACTACCACAGATACGCAGTATTTT
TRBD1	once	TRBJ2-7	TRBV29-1	CSVAISGQGLGQYF	TGCAGCGTCGCTATCTCGGGACAGGGCTTAGGGCAGTACTTC
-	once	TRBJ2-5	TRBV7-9	CASSLAWDQETQYF	TGTGCCAGCAGCTTAGCCTGGGACCAAGAGACCCAGTACTTC
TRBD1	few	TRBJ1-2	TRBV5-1	CASSLERTGDGYTF	TGCGCCAGCAGCTTGGAACGGACAGGGGATGGCTACACCTTC
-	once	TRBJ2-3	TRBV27	CASSPPGTSTDTQYF	TGTGCCAGCAGCCCCCCGGGGACAAGCACAGATACGCAGTATTTT
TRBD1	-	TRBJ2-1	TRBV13	CASIYTGTGYNEQFF	TGTGCCAGCATATACACTGGGACAGGGTACAATGAGCAGTTCTTC
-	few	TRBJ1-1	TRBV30	CAWSEGMNTEAFF	TGTGCCTGGAGTGAGGGTATGAACACTGAAGCTTTCTTT
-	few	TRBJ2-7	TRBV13	CASSLGGDFHEQYF	TGTGCCAGCAGCTTAGGAGGTGACTTTCACGAGCAGTACTTC
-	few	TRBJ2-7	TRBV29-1	CSVAAEQGGYEQYF	TGCAGCGTTGCGGCGGAACAGGGCGGCTACGAGCAGTACTTC
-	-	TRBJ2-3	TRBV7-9	CASSLALSTDTQYF	TGTGCCAGCAGCTTAGCGCTGAGCACAGATACGCAGTATTTT
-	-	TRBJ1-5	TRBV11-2	CASSSRGDQPQHF	TGTGCCAGCAGCTCCAGGGGAGATCAGCCCCAGCATTTT
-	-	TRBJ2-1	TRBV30	CAWSGQNSYNEQFF	TGTGCCTGGAGCGGACAAAACTCCTACAATGAGCAGTTCTTC
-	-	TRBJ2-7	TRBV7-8	CASSLGGGVHEQYF	TGTGCCAGCAGCCTAGGGGGGGGAGTCCACGAGCAGTACTTC
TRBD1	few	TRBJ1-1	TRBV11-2	CASRMTGKDMNTEAFF	TGTGCCAGCAGGATGACAGGGAAAGACATGAACACTGAAGCTTTCTTT
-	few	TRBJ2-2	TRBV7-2	CASSLGLNTGELFF	TGTGCCAGCAGCTTAGGCTTGAACACCGGGGAGCTGTTTTTT
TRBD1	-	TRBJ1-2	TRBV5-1	CASRLSPGQGIGYTF	TGCGCCAGCAGATTAAGCCCGGGACAGGGAATCGGCTACACCTTC
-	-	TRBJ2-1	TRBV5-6	CASNRYNEQFF	TGTGCCAGCAACCGGTACAATGAGCAGTTCTTC
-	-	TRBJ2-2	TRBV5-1	CASSSGRELFF	TGCGCCAGCAGCAGTGGGCGGGAGCTGTTTTTT
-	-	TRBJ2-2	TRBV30	CAWSVSVPTGNTGELFF	TGTGCCTGGAGTGTATCCGTCCCAACGGGGAACACCGGGGAGCTGTTTTTT
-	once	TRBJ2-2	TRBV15	CATSNGNSNTGELFF	TGTGCCACCAGCAATGGAAATTCGAACACCGGGGAGCTGTTTTTT